Ten or more counts support the clone carrying this T cell receptor beta chain. Its antigen is not known. This entry is derived from a study of T-cell memory formation after mild COVID-19. Study-wide points: Contracting CD4+ clones were located mainly in CM and EM, and CD8+ clones in EMRA. In second-wave clones peaking day 37, SARS-CoV-2 specificity remained unconfirmed. In pre-infection memory, a portion of responding clones appeared, which suggested that cross-reactive memory joined.

Germline-derived CDR1 and CDR2 are DFQATT and SNEGSKA (reference sequence). This CDR3 is 13 amino acids long. V was trimmed by 1 base and J by 5 bases, leaving 11 bases between them. 5'RACE primed at constant segments yielded TCR alpha and TCR beta cDNA libraries bearing sample barcodes and UMIs. TCRdb re-called the 5' RACE reads with MiXCR, one entry per CDR3 protein. There are 130,000 to 150,000 distinct CDR3 sequences in the sample; 6% to 7% occur only once, and roughly 1.9% lies in the top ten. This clonotype originated in an adult woman who had mild COVID-19 (a few samples of this study predate the infection). Cell type and time point are not known. The sequenced sample consisted of PBMCs or a T cell subset sorted from them (not recorded which). V usage is TRBV20-1 and J usage is TRBJ2-5; D call uncertain. The CDR3 loop reads CSARGSLGETQYF. In DNA form, the CDR3 reads TGCAGTGCTAGAGGTTCTCTAGGGGAGACCCAGTACTTC.